The clone carrying this T cell receptor (beta chain) was found many times. TCRdb redid the calling of the 5' RACE reads with MiXCR, one entry per CDR3 protein. The data contain tens of thousands of distinct CDR3 sequences, approximately 4.7% of them singletons. This sample was included in a study of T cells of healthy individuals. With 1 base removed from V and 3 bases from J, the gap between germline ends came to 25 bases. The V gene's germline CDR1 is LGHNA and CDR2 YSLEER. There are 20 residues in the CDR3. The sequence was collected from a female donor in good health. This chain links TRBV4-3 with TRBJ2-1, with D possibly being TRBD1 or TRBD2 (6 bases each). The CDR3 reads CASSQGGGIARGRSYNEQFF. The CDR3 region has the DNA TGCGCCAGCAGCCAAGGAGGGGGAATAGCGAGGGGGAGGAGCTACAATGAGCAGTTCTTC.